The clone carrying this T cell receptor beta chain was seen a handful of times. Its specificity is unknown. Germline V CDR1 and CDR2: SGHRS, YFSETQ. V lost 4 bases and J lost 3, with 16 bases in between. The CDR3 has 16 amino acids. This record comes from a study of response to subunit inactivated influenza vaccine. Regarding the study as a whole: Authors proposed each seasonal influenza vaccination draws in few new T cells.

TCRdb analysed the RT-PCR reads with MiXCR anew, one entry per CDR3 protein. The sample consists of just over 300,000 distinct CDR3 sequences, 21% of them appearing once. The chain recombines TRBV5-1 with TRBJ1-4; a possible D gene is TRBD1 (5 bases). The source is a man in his fifties or sixties who received an inactivated influenza vaccine. The specimen comprised PBMCs from blood, sampled less than 22 months after vaccination. CDR3 DNA: TGCGCCAGCAGCACTCAACCACGGGGCTCTAATGAAAAACTGTTTTTT. It is translated as CASSTQPRGSNEKLFF. Full variable domain (missing parts from reference TRBV5-1 and TRBJ1-4): KAGVTQTPRYLIKTRGQQVTLSCSPISGHRSVSWYQQTPGQGLQFLFEYFSETQRNKGNFPGRFSGRQFSNSRSEMNVSTLELGDSALYLCASSTQPRGSNEKLFFGSGTQLSVL.